The clone carrying this TCR beta chain occurred a few times. No antigen is known for it. CDR1 SGHKS and CDR2 YYEKEE come from the germline V gene (reference sequence). J was trimmed by 0 bases and V by 4 bases; bases with no gene match: 3. CDR3 size: 14 residues. This record comes from a study of cytomegalovirus exposure and HLA in healthy donors. Turning to the study itself: From about 180 million T cells, an earlier analysis saw some 120 million unique TCR beta sequences. General study points: Accurate predictions that matched the HLA-A and HLA-B alleles of most subjects were reportedly made from TCR beta sequences. According to a later analysis, most TCR beta chains associated with CMV appeared HLA-restricted.

PCR amplification relied on 60 Vbeta primers (plus 13 Jbeta primers). This table comes from immunoSEQ multiplex PCR, and its TCRdb copy is limited to in-frame clones, with some not included. The sample holds about 120,000 clones, 70% to 85% seen once. Donors were nominally healthy when sampled, though unrecorded immune exposures were likely. The sample was PBMCs. The chain carries TRBV5-5 and TRBJ2-5, with TRBD1 identical over 7 bases. The sequence was collected from a woman in her forties or fifties in good health and CMV-seronegative. CDR3 sequence (DNA): TGTGCCAGCAGCCAAGACAGGGACCAAGAGACCCAGTACTTC. Encoded protein: CASSQDRDQETQYF.